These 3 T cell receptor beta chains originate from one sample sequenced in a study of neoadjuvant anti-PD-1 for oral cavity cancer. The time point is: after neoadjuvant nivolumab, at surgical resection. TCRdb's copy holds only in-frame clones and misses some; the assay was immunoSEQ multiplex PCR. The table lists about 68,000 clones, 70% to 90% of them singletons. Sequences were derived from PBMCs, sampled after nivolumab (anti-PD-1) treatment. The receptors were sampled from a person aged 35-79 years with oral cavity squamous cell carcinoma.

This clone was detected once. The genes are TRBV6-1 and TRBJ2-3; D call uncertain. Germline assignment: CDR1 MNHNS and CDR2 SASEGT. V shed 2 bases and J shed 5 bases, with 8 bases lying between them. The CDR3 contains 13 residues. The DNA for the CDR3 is TGTGCCAGCAGTGAAAATATGGGAGATACGCAGTATTTT. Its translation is CASSENMGDTQYF.

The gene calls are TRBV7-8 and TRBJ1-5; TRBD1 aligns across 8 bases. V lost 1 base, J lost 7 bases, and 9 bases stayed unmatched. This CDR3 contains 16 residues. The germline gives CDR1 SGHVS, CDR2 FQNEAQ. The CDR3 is CASSLGARGPRQPQHF. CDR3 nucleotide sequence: TGTGCCAGCAGCTTAGGCGCCAGGGGGCCGAGGCAGCCCCAGCATTTT.

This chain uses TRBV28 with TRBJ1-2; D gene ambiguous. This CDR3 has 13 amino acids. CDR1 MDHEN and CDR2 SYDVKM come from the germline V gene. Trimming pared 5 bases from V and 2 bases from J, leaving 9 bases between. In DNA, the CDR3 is TGTGCCAGCAGTATTGCAATGAACTATGGCTACACCTTC. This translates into CASSIAMNYGYTF.